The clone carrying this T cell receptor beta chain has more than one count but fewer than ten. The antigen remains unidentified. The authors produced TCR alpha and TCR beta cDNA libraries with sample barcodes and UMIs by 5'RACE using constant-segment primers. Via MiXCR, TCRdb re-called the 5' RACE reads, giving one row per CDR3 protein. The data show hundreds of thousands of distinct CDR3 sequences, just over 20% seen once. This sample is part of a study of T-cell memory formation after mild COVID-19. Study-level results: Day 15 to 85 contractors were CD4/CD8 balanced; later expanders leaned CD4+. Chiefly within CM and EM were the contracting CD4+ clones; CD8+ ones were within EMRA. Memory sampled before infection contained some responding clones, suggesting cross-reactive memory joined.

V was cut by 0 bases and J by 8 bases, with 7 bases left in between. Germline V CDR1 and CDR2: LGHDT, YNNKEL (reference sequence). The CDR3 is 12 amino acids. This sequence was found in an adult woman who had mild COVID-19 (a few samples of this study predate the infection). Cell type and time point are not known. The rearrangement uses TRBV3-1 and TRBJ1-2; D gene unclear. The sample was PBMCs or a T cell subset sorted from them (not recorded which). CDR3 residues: CASSQDTSGYTF. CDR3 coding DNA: TGTGCCAGCAGCCAAGACACGTCCGGCTACACCTTC.